Listed below are T cell receptor beta chains from one sample, sequenced in a study of T cells in localized non-small cell lung cancer. Generated by immunoSEQ multiplex PCR, the TCRdb table keeps only in-frame clones and is missing some. Of 50,000 to 70,000 clones listed, 80% to 95% were seen once; the top ten hold 20%. This specimen was peripheral blood, taken before any cancer treatment. Receptor source: a man aged 35 to 69 with stage I lung adenocarcinoma. Each CDR3 is given with its conserved first and last residue. D genes are given only for firm matches. Only part of the rows carry a size: once, few, many, or a class if the clone is expanded.

D: TRBD1; size: .; J: TRBJ1-1; V: TRBV10-3; DNA: TGTGCCATCAGTGAGACGACAGGGGGCATGGGGAACACTGAAGCTTTCTTT; CDR3: CAISETTGGMGNTEAFF
D: .; size: .; J: TRBJ1-4; V: TRBV5-4; DNA: TGTGCCAGCAGCCTAGGGTATAATGAAAAACTGTTTTTT; CDR3: CASSLGYNEKLFF
D: TRBD1; size: .; J: TRBJ2-5; V: TRBV28; DNA: TGTGCCAGCAGTAGATATTCACAGGGGCAAGAGACCCAGTACTTC; CDR3: CASSRYSQGQETQYF
D: TRBD1; size: .; J: TRBJ1-2; V: TRBV10-3; DNA: TGTGCCATCACTGATCAGGGGGCCATCGGGGCCTATGGCTACACCTTC; CDR3: CAITDQGAIGAYGYTF
D: .; size: medium-sized; J: TRBJ2-7; V: TRBV5-5; DNA: TGTGCCAGCAGCTTAGGGGGGGACAGGCTCGAGTACTTC; CDR3: CASSLGGDRLEYF
D: .; size: .; J: TRBJ2-6; V: TRBV4-3; DNA: TGCGCCAGCAGCCAAGACGGGGCAGGAAGGCTCGGGGCCAACGTCCTGACTTTC; CDR3: CASSQDGAGRLGANVLTF
D: .; size: .; J: TRBJ2-1; V: TRBV28; DNA: TGTGCCAGCAGTTTAGGGACTGCAAACAATGAGCAGTTCTTC; CDR3: CASSLGTANNEQFF
D: .; size: once; J: TRBJ2-5; V: TRBV7-8; DNA: TGTGCCAGCAGCTTAGCGAAGGCGGTCCAAGAGACCCAGTACTTC; CDR3: CASSLAKAVQETQYF
D: TRBD1; size: .; J: TRBJ2-1; V: TRBV7-9; DNA: TGTGCCAGCAGCAAACCGGACAGGGTCAATGAGCAGTTCTTC; CDR3: CASSKPDRVNEQFF
D: .; size: .; J: TRBJ1-1; V: TRBV9; DNA: TGTGCCAGCAGCGTATCTTCGAACACTGAAGCTTTCTTT; CDR3: CASSVSSNTEAFF
D: .; size: .; J: TRBJ1-4; V: TRBV11-2; DNA: TGTGCCAGCAGCCCAGGAGGAAATAATGAAAAACTGTTTTTT; CDR3: CASSPGGNNEKLFF
D: TRBD1; size: .; J: TRBJ2-1; V: TRBV18; DNA: TGTGCCAGCTCACGCACACTCCGGGACAGGGGGGTCAATGAGCAGTTCTTC; CDR3: CASSRTLRDRGVNEQFF
D: TRBD1; size: .; J: TRBJ2-7; V: TRBV7-6; DNA: TGTGCCAGCAGCCCCCGGGACAGGGACGAGCAGTACTTC; CDR3: CASSPRDRDEQYF
D: .; size: .; J: TRBJ2-2; V: TRBV15; DNA: TGTGCCACCAGCAAGGACCTCCTGAACACCGGGGAGCTGTTTTTT; CDR3: CATSKDLLNTGELFF
D: .; size: .; J: TRBJ2-5; V: TRBV12-5; DNA: TGTGCTAGTGGCGATACCTACCAAGAGACCCAGTACTTC; CDR3: CASGDTYQETQYF
D: .; size: .; J: TRBJ1-4; V: TRBV6-1; DNA: TGTGCCAGCAGTACGGCTGAAAAACTGTTTTTT; CDR3: CASSTAEKLFF
D: TRBD1; size: .; J: TRBJ2-5; V: TRBV14; DNA: TGTGCCAGCAGCCCCCCTATGGGACAGTCCCAAGAGACCCAGTACTTC; CDR3: CASSPPMGQSQETQYF
D: .; size: .; J: TRBJ2-7; V: TRBV4-3; DNA: TGCGCCAGCAGCCCTTTTTGGGGGGCCGCTTACGAGCAGTACTTC; CDR3: CASSPFWGAAYEQYF
D: TRBD2; size: .; J: TRBJ2-1; V: TRBV7-2; DNA: TGTGCCAGCAGCCCTAGCTTTGGGCGGGAGGGCCACAATGAGCAGTTCTTC; CDR3: CASSPSFGREGHNEQFF
D: .; size: .; J: TRBJ2-3; V: TRBV4-2; DNA: TGTGCCAGCAGCCAAGATAGAGATACGCAGTATTTT; CDR3: CASSQDRDTQYF
D: .; size: .; J: TRBJ2-1; V: TRBV6-5; DNA: TGTGCCAGCAGTTACTCTCAGGGTGGCAATGAGCAGTTCTTC; CDR3: CASSYSQGGNEQFF
D: .; size: .; J: TRBJ2-3; V: TRBV11-3; DNA: TGTGCCAGCAGCTCGGGTGAAACCAGCACAGATACGCAGTATTTT; CDR3: CASSSGETSTDTQYF
D: .; size: .; J: TRBJ2-2; V: TRBV19; DNA: TGTGCCAGTAGTAACAATCAGGGGGGACTAGTGCCCGGGGAGCTGTTTTTT; CDR3: CASSNNQGGLVPGELFF
D: .; size: .; J: TRBJ2-2; V: TRBV6-5; DNA: TGTGCCAGCAAACCGGGACTCCTGAGAACCGGGGAGCTGTTTTTT; CDR3: CASKPGLLRTGELFF
D: TRBD2; size: .; J: TRBJ2-3; V: TRBV12-5; DNA: TGTGCTAGTCTGGCGGGAGGACCAGATACGCAGTATTTT; CDR3: CASLAGGPDTQYF
D: .; size: .; J: TRBJ2-3; V: TRBV6-4; DNA: TGTGCCAGCAGTGGACAGGGCACAGATACGCAGTATTTT; CDR3: CASSGQGTDTQYF
D: TRBD1; size: few; J: TRBJ2-1; V: TRBV6-4; DNA: TGTGCCAGCAGCAAACAGGGGGTCGACGCCTACAATGAGCAGTTCTTC; CDR3: CASSKQGVDAYNEQFF
D: TRBD1; size: .; J: TRBJ2-3; V: TRBV19; DNA: TGTGCCAGTAGTATAAGTCCACAGGGGGCGACAGATACGCAGTATTTT; CDR3: CASSISPQGATDTQYF
D: .; size: .; J: TRBJ2-1; V: TRBV5-4; DNA: TGTGCCAGCAGCTCGGAGACCGGGACTTCGCAGTTCTTC; CDR3: CASSSETGTSQFF
D: .; size: .; J: TRBJ2-2; V: TRBV5-1; DNA: TGCGCCAGCAGCTGGCAGTTCACCGGGGAGCTGTTTTTT; CDR3: CASSWQFTGELFF
D: .; size: .; J: TRBJ2-7; V: TRBV7-6; DNA: TGTGCCAGCAGCCTAACATTAGGGGGGGAGCAGTACTTC; CDR3: CASSLTLGGEQYF
D: .; size: .; J: TRBJ2-1; V: TRBV5-1; DNA: TGCGCCAGCAGCTTTCGGAACAATGAGCAGTTCTTC; CDR3: CASSFRNNEQFF
D: TRBD2; size: .; J: TRBJ2-5; V: TRBV18; DNA: TGTGCCAGCTCACTACGGACTAGCGGGGAAGAGACCCAGTACTTC; CDR3: CASSLRTSGEETQYF
D: .; size: .; J: TRBJ2-1; V: TRBV5-1; DNA: TGCGCCAGCAGCTTTGGTGCGGCGGCTTACAATGAGCAGTTCTTC; CDR3: CASSFGAAAYNEQFF
D: TRBD1; size: .; J: TRBJ2-2; V: TRBV5-6; DNA: TGTGCCAGCAGCTACCAAGGACAGGGGGCCACCGGGGAGCTGTTTTTT; CDR3: CASSYQGQGATGELFF
D: .; size: .; J: TRBJ2-2; V: TRBV18; DNA: TGTGCCAGCTCACCTAGGGAAACCGGGGAGCTGTTTTTT; CDR3: CASSPRETGELFF
D: TRBD1; size: .; J: TRBJ2-1; V: TRBV19; DNA: TGTGCCAGTAGTTTCGGGACAGGGTTGCTTGAGCAGTTCTTC; CDR3: CASSFGTGLLEQFF
D: .; size: .; J: TRBJ2-6; V: TRBV5-4; DNA: TGTGCCAGCAGCTGGGACCTCTCTGGGGCCAACGTCCTGACTTTC; CDR3: CASSWDLSGANVLTF
D: .; size: .; J: TRBJ1-5; V: TRBV28; DNA: TGTGCCAGCAGTTTAACTCAGCCCCAGCATTTT; CDR3: CASSLTQPQHF
D: .; size: .; J: TRBJ1-2; V: TRBV6-1; DNA: TGTGCCAGCAGTGAAGCTTACGTTTCGGGGGGCGGCTACACCTTC; CDR3: CASSEAYVSGGGYTF
D: .; size: .; J: TRBJ2-7; V: TRBV18; DNA: TGTGCCAGCTCAGAGACTAGTCGCGAGCAGTACTTC; CDR3: CASSETSREQYF